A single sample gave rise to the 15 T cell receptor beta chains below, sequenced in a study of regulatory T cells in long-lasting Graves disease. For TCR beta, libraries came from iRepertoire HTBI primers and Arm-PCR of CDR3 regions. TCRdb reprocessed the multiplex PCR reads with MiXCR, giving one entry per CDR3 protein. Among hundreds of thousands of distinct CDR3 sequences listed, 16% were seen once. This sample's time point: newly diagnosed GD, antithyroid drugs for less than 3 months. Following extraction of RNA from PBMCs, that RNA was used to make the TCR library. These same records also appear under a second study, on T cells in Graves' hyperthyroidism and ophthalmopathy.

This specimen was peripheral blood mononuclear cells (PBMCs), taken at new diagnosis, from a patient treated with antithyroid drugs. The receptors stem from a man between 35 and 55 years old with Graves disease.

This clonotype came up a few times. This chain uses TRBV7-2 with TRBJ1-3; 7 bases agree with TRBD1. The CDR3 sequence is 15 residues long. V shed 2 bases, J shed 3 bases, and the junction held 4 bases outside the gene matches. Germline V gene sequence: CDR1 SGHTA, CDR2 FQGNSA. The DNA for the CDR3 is TGTGCCAGCAGCTTAAGGGGGCTCAATGGAAACACCATATATTTT. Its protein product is CASSLRGLNGNTIYF.

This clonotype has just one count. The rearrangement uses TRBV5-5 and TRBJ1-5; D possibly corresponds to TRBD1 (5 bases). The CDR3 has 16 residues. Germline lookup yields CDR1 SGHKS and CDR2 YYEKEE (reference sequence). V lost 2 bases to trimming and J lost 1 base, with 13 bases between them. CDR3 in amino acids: CASSFGGAGSNQPQHF. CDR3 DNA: TGTGCCAGCAGCTTTGGAGGGGCGGGGAGCAATCAGCCCCAGCATTTT.

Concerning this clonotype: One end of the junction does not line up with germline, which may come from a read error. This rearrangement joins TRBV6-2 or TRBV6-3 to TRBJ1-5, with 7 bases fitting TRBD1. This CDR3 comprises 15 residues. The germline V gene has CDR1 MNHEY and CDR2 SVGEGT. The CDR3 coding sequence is TGTGCCAGCAGTAAACTCCGGGACAGATATCAGCCCCGGCATTTT. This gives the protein CASSKLRDRYQPRHF.

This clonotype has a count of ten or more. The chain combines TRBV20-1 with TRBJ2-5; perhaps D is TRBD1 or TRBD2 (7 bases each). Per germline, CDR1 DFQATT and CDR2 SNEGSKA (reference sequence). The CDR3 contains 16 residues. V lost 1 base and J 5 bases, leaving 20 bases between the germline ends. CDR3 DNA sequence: TGCAGTGCTAGAGGGAAGGGGGAGGGGGCTTGGGAGACCCAGTACTTC. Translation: CSARGKGEGAWETQYF.

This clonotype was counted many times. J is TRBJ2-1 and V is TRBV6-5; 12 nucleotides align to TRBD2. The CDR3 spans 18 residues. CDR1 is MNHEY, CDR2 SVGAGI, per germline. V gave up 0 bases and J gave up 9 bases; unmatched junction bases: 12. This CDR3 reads CASSYSTTSGGSLGEQFF. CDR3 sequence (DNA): TGTGCCAGCAGTTACTCGACAACTAGCGGGGGGAGTCTGGGTGAGCAGTTCTTC.

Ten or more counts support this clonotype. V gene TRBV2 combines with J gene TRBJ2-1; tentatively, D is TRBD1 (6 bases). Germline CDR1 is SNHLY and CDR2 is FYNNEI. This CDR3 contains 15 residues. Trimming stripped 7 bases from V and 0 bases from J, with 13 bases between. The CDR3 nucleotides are TGTGCCAGCACTCAACAGGGCGACTCCTACAATGAGCAGTTCTTC. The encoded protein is CASTQQGDSYNEQFF. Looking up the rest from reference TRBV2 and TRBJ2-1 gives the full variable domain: EPEVTQTPSHQVTQMGQEVILRCVPISNHLYFYWYRQILGQKVEFLVSFYNNEISEKSEIFDDQFSVERPDGSNFTLKIRSTKLEDSAMYFCASTQQGDSYNEQFFGPGTRLTVL.

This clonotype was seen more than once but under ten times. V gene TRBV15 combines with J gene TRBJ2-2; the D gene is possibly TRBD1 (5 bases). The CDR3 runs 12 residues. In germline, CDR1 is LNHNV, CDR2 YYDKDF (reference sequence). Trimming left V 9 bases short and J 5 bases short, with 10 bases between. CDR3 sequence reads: CATNQGTGELFF. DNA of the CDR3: TGTGCCACTAATCAGGGTACCGGGGAGCTGTTTTTT.

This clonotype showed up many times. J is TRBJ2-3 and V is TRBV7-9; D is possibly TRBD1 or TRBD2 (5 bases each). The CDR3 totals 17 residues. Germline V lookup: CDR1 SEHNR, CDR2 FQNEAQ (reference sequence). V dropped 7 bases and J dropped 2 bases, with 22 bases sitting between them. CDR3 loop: CASNSPPVGENTDTQYF. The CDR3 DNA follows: TGTGCCAGCAACTCACCACCGGTGGGGGAAAACACAGATACGCAGTATTTT.

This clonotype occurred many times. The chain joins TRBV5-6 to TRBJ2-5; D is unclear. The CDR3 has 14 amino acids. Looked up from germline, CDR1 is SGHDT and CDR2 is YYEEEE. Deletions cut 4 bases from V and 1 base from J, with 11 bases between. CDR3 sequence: CASSGPGIQETQYF. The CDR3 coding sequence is TGTGCCAGCAGCGGACCTGGGATCCAAGAGACCCAGTACTTC.

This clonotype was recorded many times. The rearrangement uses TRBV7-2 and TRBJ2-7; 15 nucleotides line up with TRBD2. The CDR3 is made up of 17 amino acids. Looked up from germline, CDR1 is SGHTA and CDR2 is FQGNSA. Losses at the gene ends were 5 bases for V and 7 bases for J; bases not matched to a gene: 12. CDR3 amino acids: CASSPNGLAGGLYEQYF. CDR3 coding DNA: TGTGCCAGCAGCCCAAACGGACTAGCGGGGGGGCTCTATGAGCAGTACTTC.

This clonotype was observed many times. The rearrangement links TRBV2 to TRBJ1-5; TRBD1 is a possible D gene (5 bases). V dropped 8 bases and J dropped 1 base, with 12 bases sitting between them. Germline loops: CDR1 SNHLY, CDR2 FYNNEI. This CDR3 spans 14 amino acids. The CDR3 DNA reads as TGTGCCAGCGGGGGGATAGCAAGCAATCAGCCCCAGCATTTT. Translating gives CASGGIASNQPQHF.

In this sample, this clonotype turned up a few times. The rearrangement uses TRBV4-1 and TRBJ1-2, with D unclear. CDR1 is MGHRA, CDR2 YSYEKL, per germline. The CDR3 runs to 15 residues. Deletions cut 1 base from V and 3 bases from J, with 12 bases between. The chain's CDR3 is CASSQVGSNYYGYTF. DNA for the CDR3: TGCGCCAGCAGCCAAGTTGGTAGTAACTACTATGGCTACACCTTC.

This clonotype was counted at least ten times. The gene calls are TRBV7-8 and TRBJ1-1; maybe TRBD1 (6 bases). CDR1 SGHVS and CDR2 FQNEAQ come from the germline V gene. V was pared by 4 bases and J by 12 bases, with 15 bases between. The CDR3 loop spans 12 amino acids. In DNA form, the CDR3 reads TGTGCCAGCAGCTCGACCGGGACATCTTCTTTCTTT. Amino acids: CASSSTGTSSFF.

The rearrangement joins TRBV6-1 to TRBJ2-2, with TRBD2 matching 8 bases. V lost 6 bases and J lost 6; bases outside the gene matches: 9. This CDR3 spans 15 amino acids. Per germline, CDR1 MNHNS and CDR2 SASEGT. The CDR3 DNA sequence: TGTGCCAGCAGCACCCGGCGGGGGGTGGCCGGGGAGCTGTTTTTT. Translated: CASSTRRGVAGELFF.

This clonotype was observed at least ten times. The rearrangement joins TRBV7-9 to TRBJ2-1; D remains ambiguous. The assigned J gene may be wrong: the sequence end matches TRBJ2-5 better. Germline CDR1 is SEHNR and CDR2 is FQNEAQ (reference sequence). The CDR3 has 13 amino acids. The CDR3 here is CASSLQPLGTQYF. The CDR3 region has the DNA TGTGCCAGCAGCTTACAGCCTCTAGGGACCCAGTACTTC.